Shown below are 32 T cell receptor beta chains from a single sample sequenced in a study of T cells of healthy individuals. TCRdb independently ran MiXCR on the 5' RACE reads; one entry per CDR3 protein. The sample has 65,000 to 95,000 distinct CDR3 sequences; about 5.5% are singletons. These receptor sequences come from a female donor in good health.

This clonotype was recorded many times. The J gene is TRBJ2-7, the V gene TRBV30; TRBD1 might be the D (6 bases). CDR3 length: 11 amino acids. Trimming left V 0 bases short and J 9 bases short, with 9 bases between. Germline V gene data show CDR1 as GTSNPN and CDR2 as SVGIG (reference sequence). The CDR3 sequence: CAWSVDRLQYF. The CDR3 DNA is TGTGCCTGGAGTGTAGACAGGTTGCAGTACTTC.

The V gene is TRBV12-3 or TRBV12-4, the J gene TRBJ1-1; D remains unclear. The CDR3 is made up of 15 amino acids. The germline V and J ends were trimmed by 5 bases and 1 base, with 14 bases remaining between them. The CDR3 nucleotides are TGTGCCAGCAGTCACCGGATCACTCAGAACACTGAAGCTTTCTTT. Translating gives CASSHRITQNTEAFF.

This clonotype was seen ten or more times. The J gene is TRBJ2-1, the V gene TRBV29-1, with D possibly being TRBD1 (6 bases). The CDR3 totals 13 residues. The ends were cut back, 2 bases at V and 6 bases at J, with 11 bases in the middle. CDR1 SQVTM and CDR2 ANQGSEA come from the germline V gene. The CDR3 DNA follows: TGCAGCGTTGAAACAGGGATTATCAATGAGCAGTTCTTC. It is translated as CSVETGIINEQFF.

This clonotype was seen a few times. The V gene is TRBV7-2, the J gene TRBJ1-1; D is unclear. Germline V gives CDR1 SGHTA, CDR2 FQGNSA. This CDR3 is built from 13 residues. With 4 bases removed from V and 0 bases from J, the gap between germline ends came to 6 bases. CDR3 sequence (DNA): TGTGCCAGCAGCTCCCAGATGAACACTGAAGCTTTCTTT. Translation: CASSSQMNTEAFF.

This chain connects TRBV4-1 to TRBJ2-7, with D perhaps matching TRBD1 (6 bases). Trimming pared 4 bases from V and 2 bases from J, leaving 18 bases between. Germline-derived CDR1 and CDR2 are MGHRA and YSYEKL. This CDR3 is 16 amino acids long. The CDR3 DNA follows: TGCGCCAGCAGCCGGCCCGGACAGAAATCAACCTACGAGCAGTACTTC. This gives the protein CASSRPGQKSTYEQYF.

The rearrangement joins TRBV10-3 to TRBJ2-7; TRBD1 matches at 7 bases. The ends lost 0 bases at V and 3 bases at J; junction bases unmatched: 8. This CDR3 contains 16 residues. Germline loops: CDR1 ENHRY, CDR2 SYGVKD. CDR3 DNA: TGTGCCATCAGTGAGTCGATGGGGACAGCTCTCTACGAGCAGTACTTC. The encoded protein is CAISESMGTALYEQYF.

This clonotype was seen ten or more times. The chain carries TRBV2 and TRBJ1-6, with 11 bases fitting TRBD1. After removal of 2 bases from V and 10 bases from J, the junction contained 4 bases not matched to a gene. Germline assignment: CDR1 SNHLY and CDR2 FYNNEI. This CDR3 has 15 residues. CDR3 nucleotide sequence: TGTGCCAGCAGTGAACAGGACAGGGGGCGATCACCCCTCCACTTT. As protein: CASSEQDRGRSPLHF. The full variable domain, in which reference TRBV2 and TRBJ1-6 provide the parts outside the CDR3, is EPEVTQTPSHQVTQMGQEVILRCVPISNHLYFYWYRQILGQKVEFLVSFYNNEISEKSEIFDDQFSVERPDGSNFTLKIRSTKLEDSAMYFCASSEQDRGRSPLHFGNGTRLTVT.

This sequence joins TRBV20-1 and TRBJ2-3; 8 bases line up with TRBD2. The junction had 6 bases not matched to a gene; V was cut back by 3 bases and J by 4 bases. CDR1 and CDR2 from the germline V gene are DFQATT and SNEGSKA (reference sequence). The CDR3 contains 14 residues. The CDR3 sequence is CSASSGLGADTQYF. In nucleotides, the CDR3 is TGCAGTGCTAGTTCGGGACTAGGCGCAGATACGCAGTATTTT.

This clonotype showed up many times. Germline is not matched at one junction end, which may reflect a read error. The CDR3 DNA is TGTGCCAGCAGTGAAGCGACAACTATACAGGGCAACCAGCCCCAGCATTTT. Its protein is CASSEATTIQGNQPQHF. The rearrangement links TRBV6-1 to TRBJ1-5, with a tentative D call TRBD1 (6 bases). Germline V gives CDR1 MNHNS, CDR2 SASEGT. The CDR3 loop spans 17 amino acids.

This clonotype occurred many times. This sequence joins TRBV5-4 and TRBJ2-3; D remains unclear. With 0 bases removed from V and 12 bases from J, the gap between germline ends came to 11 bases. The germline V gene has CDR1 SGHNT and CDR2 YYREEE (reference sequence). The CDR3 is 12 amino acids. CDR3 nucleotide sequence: TGTGCCAGCAGCTTGGGGGGTGCAGTTCAGTATTTT. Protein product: CASSLGGAVQYF.

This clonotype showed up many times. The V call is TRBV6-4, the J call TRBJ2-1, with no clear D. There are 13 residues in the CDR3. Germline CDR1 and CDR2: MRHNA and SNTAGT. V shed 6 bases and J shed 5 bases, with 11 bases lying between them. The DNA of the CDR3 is TGTGCCAGCAGCCGGGCAGAGCACAATGAGCAGTTCTTC. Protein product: CASSRAEHNEQFF.

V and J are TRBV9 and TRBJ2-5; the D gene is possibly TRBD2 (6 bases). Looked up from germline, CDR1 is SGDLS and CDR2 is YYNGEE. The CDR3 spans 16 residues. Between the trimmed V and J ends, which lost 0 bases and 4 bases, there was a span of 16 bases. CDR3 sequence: CASSVGNSGGGETQYF. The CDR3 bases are TGTGCCAGCAGCGTAGGGAATAGCGGAGGAGGAGAGACCCAGTACTTC.

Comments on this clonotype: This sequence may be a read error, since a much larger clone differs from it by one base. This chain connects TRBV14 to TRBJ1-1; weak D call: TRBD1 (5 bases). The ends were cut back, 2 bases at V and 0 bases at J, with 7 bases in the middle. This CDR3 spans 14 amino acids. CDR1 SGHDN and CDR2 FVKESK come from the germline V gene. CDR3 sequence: CASSQPDMNTEAFF. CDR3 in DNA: TGTGCCAGCAGCCAACCGGACATGAACACTGAAGCTTTCTTT.

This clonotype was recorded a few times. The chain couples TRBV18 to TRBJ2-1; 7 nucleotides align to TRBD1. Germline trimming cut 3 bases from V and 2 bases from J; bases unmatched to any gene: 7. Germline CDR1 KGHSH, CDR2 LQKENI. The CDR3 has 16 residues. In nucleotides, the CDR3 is TGTGCCAGCTCACCTTACAGGGGAGAGCCCTACAATGAGCAGTTCTTC. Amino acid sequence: CASSPYRGEPYNEQFF. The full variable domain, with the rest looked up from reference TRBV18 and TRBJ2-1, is NAGVMQNPRHLVRRRGQEARLRCSPMKGHSHVYWYRQLPEEGLKFMVYLQKENIIDESGMPKERFSAEFPKEGPSILRIQQVVRGDSAAYFCASSPYRGEPYNEQFFGPGTRLTVL.

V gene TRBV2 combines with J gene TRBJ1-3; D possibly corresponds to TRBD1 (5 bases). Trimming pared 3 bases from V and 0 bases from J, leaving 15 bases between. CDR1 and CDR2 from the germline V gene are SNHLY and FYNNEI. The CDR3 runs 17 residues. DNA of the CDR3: TGTGCCAGCAGTGACGGACACCCTGATCACTCTGGAAACACCATATATTTT. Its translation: CASSDGHPDHSGNTIYF.

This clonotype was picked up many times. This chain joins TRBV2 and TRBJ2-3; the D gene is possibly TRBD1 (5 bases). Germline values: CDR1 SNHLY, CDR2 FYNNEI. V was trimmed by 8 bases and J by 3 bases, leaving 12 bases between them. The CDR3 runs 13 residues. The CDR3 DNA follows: TGTGCCAGCCGCGGACATTCAACAGATACGCAGTATTTT. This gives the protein CASRGHSTDTQYF.

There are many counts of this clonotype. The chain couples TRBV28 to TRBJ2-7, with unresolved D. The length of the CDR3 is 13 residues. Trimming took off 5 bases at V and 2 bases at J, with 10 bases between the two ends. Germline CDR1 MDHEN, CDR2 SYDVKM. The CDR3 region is CASSDGPAYEQYF. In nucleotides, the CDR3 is TGTGCCAGCAGTGATGGACCCGCCTACGAGCAGTACTTC.

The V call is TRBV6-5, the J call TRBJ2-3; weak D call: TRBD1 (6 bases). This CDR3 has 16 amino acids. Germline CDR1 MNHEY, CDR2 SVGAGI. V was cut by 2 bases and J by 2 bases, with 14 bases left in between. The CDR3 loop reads CASSYKAPGVTDTQYF. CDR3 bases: TGTGCCAGCAGTTACAAGGCACCAGGGGTCACAGATACGCAGTATTTT.

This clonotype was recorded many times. The CDR3 bases are TGTGCCACCTCCGGTAGGGCCCCTACCTACGAGCAGTACTTC. Translation: CATSGRAPTYEQYF. The chain uses TRBV6-2 or TRBV6-3 and TRBJ2-7; D gene ambiguous. The CDR3 is made up of 14 amino acids. V lost 10 bases and J 2 bases, leaving 18 bases between the germline ends. Germline CDR1 MNHEY, CDR2 SVGEGT.

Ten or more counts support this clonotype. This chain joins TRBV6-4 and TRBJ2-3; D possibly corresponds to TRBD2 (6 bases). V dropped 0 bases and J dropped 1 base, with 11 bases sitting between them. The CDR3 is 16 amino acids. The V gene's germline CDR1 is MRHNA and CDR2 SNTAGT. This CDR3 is CASSDSTGAGTDTQYF. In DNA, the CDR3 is TGTGCCAGCAGTGACTCGACGGGAGCTGGCACAGATACGCAGTATTTT.

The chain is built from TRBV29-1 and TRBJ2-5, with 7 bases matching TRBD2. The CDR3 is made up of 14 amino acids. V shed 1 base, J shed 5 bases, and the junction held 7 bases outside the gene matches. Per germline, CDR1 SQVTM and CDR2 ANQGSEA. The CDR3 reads CSVEAYGRRETQYF. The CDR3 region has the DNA TGCAGCGTTGAAGCTTACGGGAGGAGGGAGACCCAGTACTTC.

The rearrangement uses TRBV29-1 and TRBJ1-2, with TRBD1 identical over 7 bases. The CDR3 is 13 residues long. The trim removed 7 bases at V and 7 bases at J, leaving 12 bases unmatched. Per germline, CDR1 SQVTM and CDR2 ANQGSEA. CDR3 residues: CSGSRDSESGYTF. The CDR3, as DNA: TGCAGCGGATCCCGGGACAGCGAGTCTGGCTACACCTTC.

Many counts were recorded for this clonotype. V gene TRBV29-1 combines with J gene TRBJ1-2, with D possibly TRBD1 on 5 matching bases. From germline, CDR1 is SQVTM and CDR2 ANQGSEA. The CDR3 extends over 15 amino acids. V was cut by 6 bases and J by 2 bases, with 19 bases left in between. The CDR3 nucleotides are TGCAGCGTCCCATCGCGAGGGGCGTTAAACTATGGCTACACCTTC. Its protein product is CSVPSRGALNYGYTF.

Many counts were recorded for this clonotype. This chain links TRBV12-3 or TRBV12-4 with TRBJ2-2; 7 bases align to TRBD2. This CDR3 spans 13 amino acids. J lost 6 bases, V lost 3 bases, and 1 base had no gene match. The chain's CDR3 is CASSLGGPGELFF. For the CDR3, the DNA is TGTGCCAGCAGTTTGGGAGGGCCCGGGGAGCTGTTTTTT.

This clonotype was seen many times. The CDR3 nucleotides are TGTGCCAGTAGTCCGGGACTGGGCGGCGGGGAGCTGTTTTTT. This gives the protein CASSPGLGGGELFF. This chain links TRBV19 with TRBJ2-2; TRBD2 might be the D (6 bases). The germline V gene encodes CDR1 LNHDA and CDR2 SQIVND (reference sequence). CDR3 length: 14 amino acids. The V and J ends lost 5 bases and 7 bases respectively, with 14 bases between them. Combining the CDR3 with reference TRBV19 and TRBJ2-2 gives the whole variable domain DGGITQSPKYLFRKEGQNVTLSCEQNLNHDAMYWYRQDPGQGLRLIYYSQIVNDFQKGDIAEGYSVSREKKESFPLTVTSAQKNPTAFYLCASSPGLGGGELFFGEGSRLTVL.

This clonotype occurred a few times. The CDR3 nucleotides are TGTGCCAGTAGCCCGGGGCAGGGGAGTCGCGAGCAGTACTTC. Its translation: CASSPGQGSREQYF. The V and J genes are TRBV19 and TRBJ2-7, with a weak D call TRBD1 (6 bases). The CDR3 runs to 14 residues. Germline-derived CDR1 and CDR2 are LNHDA and SQIVND (reference sequence). Trimming cost V 6 bases and J 6 bases, with 18 bases left between them.

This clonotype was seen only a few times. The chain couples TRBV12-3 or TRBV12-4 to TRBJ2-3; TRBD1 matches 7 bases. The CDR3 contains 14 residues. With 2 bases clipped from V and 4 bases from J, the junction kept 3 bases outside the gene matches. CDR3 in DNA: TGTGCCAGCAGTTTAAGTCAGGGGGCAGATACGCAGTATTTT. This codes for CASSLSQGADTQYF.

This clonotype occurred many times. Written as DNA, the CDR3 is TGCAGCGTTTGCCCCAGCGGGAGGGCCGATGAGCAGTTCTTC. It yields the protein CSVCPSGRADEQFF. The V call is TRBV29-1, the J call TRBJ2-1; 10 bases are shared with TRBD2. V shed 5 bases, J shed 8 bases, and the junction held 9 bases outside the gene matches. Germline CDR1 is SQVTM and CDR2 is ANQGSEA. The CDR3 loop spans 14 amino acids.

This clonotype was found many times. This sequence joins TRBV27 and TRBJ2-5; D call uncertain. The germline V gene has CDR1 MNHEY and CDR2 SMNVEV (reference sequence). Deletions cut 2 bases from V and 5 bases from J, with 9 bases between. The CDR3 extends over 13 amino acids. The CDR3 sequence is CASSLILGETQYF. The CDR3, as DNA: TGTGCCAGCAGTTTAATCTTAGGGGAGACCCAGTACTTC.

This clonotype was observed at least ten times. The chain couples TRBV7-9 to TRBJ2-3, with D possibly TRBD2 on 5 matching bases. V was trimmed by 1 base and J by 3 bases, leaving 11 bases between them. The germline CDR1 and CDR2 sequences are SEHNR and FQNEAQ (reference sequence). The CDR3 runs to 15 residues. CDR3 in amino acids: CASSLVGRDTDTQYF. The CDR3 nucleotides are TGTGCCAGCAGCTTAGTTGGACGGGATACAGATACGCAGTATTTT. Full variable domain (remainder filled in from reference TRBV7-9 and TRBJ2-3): DTGVSQNPRHKITKRGQNVTFRCDPISEHNRLYWYRQTLGQGPEFLTYFQNEAQLEKSRLLSDRFSAERPKGSFSTLEIQRTEQGDSAMYLCASSLVGRDTDTQYFGPGTRLTVL.

The CDR3 region is CAWTVQTGGFYTF. The DNA for the CDR3 is TGTGCCTGGACTGTACAGACAGGGGGCTTCTACACCTTC. This chain joins TRBV30 and TRBJ1-2; 10 positions agree with TRBD1. Germline CDR1 reads GTSNPN; CDR2 reads SVGIG (reference sequence). The junction had 9 bases not matched to a gene; V was cut back by 4 bases and J by 10 bases. This CDR3 spans 13 amino acids.

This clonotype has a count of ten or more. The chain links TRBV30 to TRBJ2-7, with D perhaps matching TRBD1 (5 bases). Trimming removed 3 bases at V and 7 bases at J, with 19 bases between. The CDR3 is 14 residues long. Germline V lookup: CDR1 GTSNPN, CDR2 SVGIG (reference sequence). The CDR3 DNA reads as TGTGCCTGGAGGTCGGCAGGGCAGCTGAGGGAGCAGTACTTC. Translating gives CAWRSAGQLREQYF.